This note documents a single T cell receptor beta chain sequence. Data came from immunoSEQ multiplex PCR; TCRdb stores just in-frame clones and leaves some out. The sample consists of about 1,500,000 clones, roughly 96% of them appearing once. The data belong to a study of shared clonotypes between healthy human individuals. Material for sequencing was naive CD4+ T cells sorted from blood. Subset here: CD45RA+ positively selected. This TCR was recovered from a man aged 25-45 years in good health.

The CDR3 protein is CASSKQTRDEQYF. In DNA, the CDR3 is TGCGCCAGCAGTAAACAGACCCGGGACGAGCAGTACTTC. The chain employs TRBV5-1 and TRBJ2-7; D ambiguous. From germline, CDR1 is SGHRS and CDR2 YFSETQ. Trimming took off 5 bases at V and 5 bases at J, with 14 bases between the two ends. The CDR3 sequence is 13 residues long.